Shown below are 30 T cell receptor beta chains from a single sample sequenced in a study of tumor and adjacent non-tumor tissue in lung cancer (dated by TCRdb to between 2017 and 2018). Bulk unsorted tissue served as the source for RNA extraction, and RNA quality was assessed using a NanoDrop ND-1000 and an Agilent 2100. Distant non-tumor tissue taken more than 3 cm from the tumor edge was used as the normal lung sample. The library was generated by multiplex PCR. The run used an Illumina HiSeq 2500. TCRbeta libraries were built by three rounds of nested PCR using primers (Table S4), following protocols modified from ARM-PCR. TCRdb reprocessing: public reads trimmed at Q25 with fastp, clones called with MiXCR, in-frame beta chains kept. Every distinct CDR3 protein forms one entry, paired with its most common genes and DNA. The sample contains 80,000 to 100,000 distinct CDR3 sequences, 80% of them found a single time. The top ten clonotypes cover 30% of the sample.

The sequenced sample was distant non-tumor lung tissue. All receptors come from a man in his 60s with small cell lung cancer.

Comment on this clonotype: An end of the junction does not agree with germline; a read error may underlie this. This chain uses TRBV4-2 with TRBJ2-1; a possible D gene is TRBD2 (5 bases). The CDR3 contains 15 residues. The germline V gene encodes CDR1 LGHNA and CDR2 YNFKEQ. The CDR3 coding sequence is TGTGGCAGCAGCCAAGAGGGCCTAGTTTACAATGATCAGTTCTTC. Protein: CGSSQEGLVYNDQFF.

The table lists this clonotype with a count of one. At one end, the junction sequence differs from germline, possibly due to a read error. This sequence joins TRBV4-2 and TRBJ2-1; D is unclear. Germline V gene sequence: CDR1 LGHNA, CDR2 YNFKEQ. CDR3 length equals 15 residues. The CDR3 sequence is CASSHPQNRWGEQLF. The CDR3 DNA reads as TGTGCCAGCAGCCATCCGCAAAATCGATGGGGTGAGCAGCTCTTC.

This clonotype was detected many times. This sequence joins TRBV30 and TRBJ2-1; D may be TRBD2 (5 bases). The CDR3 contains 15 residues. CDR1 and CDR2 (germline): GTSNPN, SVGIG (reference sequence). V was shortened by 3 bases and J by 1 base, with 13 bases between the two germline ends. The CDR3 region has the DNA TGTGCCTGGAGGGGAGTCAGACGGTCCTACAATGAGCAGTTCTTC. It specifies CAWRGVRRSYNEQFF.

On this clonotype itself: The germline gene is not matched at one end of the junction; a read error may be the cause. This chain uses TRBV4-1 with TRBJ1-2, with no clear D. The V gene's germline CDR1 is MGHRA and CDR2 YSYEKL. The CDR3 sequence is 12 residues long. The CDR3: CASSQDRSGYIF. Here the CDR3 DNA reads TGCGCCAGCAGCCAAGATAGGAGCGGCTACATCTTC.

Concerning this clonotype: One base away lies a much larger clone, so this may be a sequencing read error. The V call is TRBV2, the J call TRBJ1-2; tentatively, D is TRBD1 (6 bases). This CDR3 comprises 13 residues. Per the germline V gene, CDR1 is SNHLY and CDR2 is FYNNEI. The CDR3 DNA is TGTACCAGCAGTACCGCTGGGGGCTTTGGCTACACCTTC. It translates to CTSSTAGGFGYTF.

Comment on this clonotype: A read error is possible here, since a much larger clone lies one base away. The chain combines TRBV20-1 with TRBJ2-3, with 9 positions matching TRBD2. CDR1 is DFQATT, CDR2 SNEGSKA, per germline (reference sequence). V lost 0 bases and J lost 6; bases outside the gene matches: 13. The CDR3 is made up of 17 amino acids. The CDR3 region has the DNA TGCAGTGCTAGAGATCTGACCGGGACTAGCCTCAGGGATACGCAGTATTTT. Encoded protein: CSARDLTGTSLRDTQYF.

In its sample, this clonotype was seen once. The CDR3 carries no conserved terminal phenylalanine or tryptophan, so it likely arises from a read error. The chain joins TRBV11-2 to TRBJ2-1; weak D call: TRBD1 (5 bases). Germline V gives CDR1 SGHAT, CDR2 FQNNGV. The CDR3 totals 17 residues. CDR3 amino acids: CPSSLVTAQSSYNEQFS. The CDR3 bases are TGTCCCAGCAGCCTAGTGACAGCCCAGAGCTCCTACAATGAGCAGTTCTCC.

As concerns this clonotype: One base away lies a much larger clone, so this may be a sequencing read error. In DNA form, the CDR3 reads TGCAGTGCTAGTAAACTAGAATACAGCAATGAGCAGTTCTTC. Its protein is CSASKLEYSNEQFF. This chain links TRBV20-1 with TRBJ2-1; D may be TRBD2 (5 bases). V lost 3 bases to trimming and J lost 6 bases, with 15 bases between them. Germline CDR1 and CDR2: DFQATT and SNEGSKA (reference sequence). The CDR3 spans 14 residues.

Comments on this clonotype: This may stem from a read error, because a much larger clone lies one nucleotide away. The rearrangement uses TRBV21-1 and TRBJ2-5. TRBV21-1 is recorded as a pseudogene. The CDR3 contains 16 residues. The CDR3 loop reads CGSSKVGTRYQETQYF. DNA of the CDR3: TGTGGCAGCAGCAAAGTTGGCACGAGGTACCAAGAGACCCAGTACTTC.

As regards this clonotype: The junction departs from the called germline gene at one end, perhaps through a read error. The gene calls are TRBV11-2 and TRBJ2-2, with 7 bases lining up with TRBD2. The germline V gene has CDR1 SGHAT and CDR2 FQNNGV. This CDR3 is built from 14 residues. The CDR3 region is CASSLARETGMLFF. CDR3 nucleotides: TGTGCCAGCAGTTTAGCGCGGGAGACCGGGATGCTGTTTTTT.

By sample share, this clonotype is medium-sized. The chain couples TRBV11-2 to TRBJ2-7; maybe TRBD2 (5 bases). This CDR3 has 14 residues. V shed 0 bases and J shed 3 bases, with 9 bases lying between them. Per germline, CDR1 SGHAT and CDR2 FQNNGV. The CDR3 loop reads CASSLDRGVYEQYV. CDR3 coding DNA: TGTGCCAGCAGCTTAGATCGGGGAGTCTACGAGCAGTACGTC.

The DNA for the CDR3 is TGTGCCAGCAGTTACTCGAACCAGGGGGAAATGTATGTC. This sequence encodes CASSYSNQGEMYV. The gene calls are TRBV6-5 and TRBJ2-7, with 7 bases aligning to TRBD1. Germline CDR1 reads MNHEY; CDR2 reads SVGAGI. The length of the CDR3 is 13 residues.

About this clonotype itself: The conserved phenylalanine or tryptophan normally closing the CDR3 is absent here, so this likely arose from a read error. The chain is built from TRBV5-4 and TRBJ2-2; D is unclear. The CDR3 is 14 residues long. V lost 9 bases, J lost 0 bases, and 12 bases lay in between. CDR1 is SGHNT, CDR2 YYREEE, per germline (reference sequence). CDR3 protein: CANISVANTGELFY. CDR3 DNA sequence: TGTGCCAACATCTCCGTCGCGAACACCGGGGAGCTGTTTTAT.

Points on this clonotype: Because it lacks the conserved phenylalanine or tryptophan at the end, this CDR3 is likely a read error. The DNA is omitted, as the CDR3 cannot be located on it reliably, and the CDR3 follows TCRdb's listing. The CDR3 is CASTYSGGVGNEQLL. The V gene is TRBV6-5, the J gene TRBJ2-1; no DNA check was done on the table's D call, TRBD1. The germline gives CDR1 MNHEY, CDR2 SVGAGI. The CDR3 length equals 15 residues, ends included.

Remarks on this clonotype: A read error may produce the germline difference seen at one junction end. CDR3 DNA: TGCGCCAGAAGCCTTTCCACGACAGGGGGGCCTTGCAATGAGCAGCTCTTC. It is translated as CARSLSTTGGPCNEQLF. This sequence joins TRBV5-1 and TRBJ2-1, with TRBD1 matching over 9 bases. The CDR3 spans 17 residues. Germline values: CDR1 SGHRS, CDR2 YFSETQ.

A word on this clonotype: As the CDR3 is not closed by the conserved phenylalanine or tryptophan, this likely results from a read error. The chain couples TRBV6-2 or TRBV6-3 to TRBJ2-7; no definite D call. V was clipped by 6 bases and J by 7 bases, with 10 bases between them. The CDR3 totals 11 residues. CDR1 MNHEY and CDR2 SVGEGT come from the germline V gene. The CDR3 DNA reads as TGTGCCAGCAGACAACCTGGAGAGCAGTACTAC. Its protein product is CASRQPGEQYY.

Remarks on this clonotype: A read error may produce the germline difference seen at one junction end. The V call is TRBV20-1, the J call TRBJ2-3; TRBD2 might be the D (6 bases). Per the germline V gene, CDR1 is DFQATT and CDR2 is SNEGSKA (reference sequence). The CDR3 has 16 amino acids. This CDR3 reads CSARHGAGLREDTHYF. As DNA, the CDR3 is TGCAGTGCTAGACATGGAGCGGGCCTCAGGGAAGATACGCACTATTTT.

For this clonotype: A junction end diverges from the germline sequence, so it may reflect a read error. The CDR3 reads CDNSYSGGVGNEHFF. CDR3 nucleotides: TGTGACAACAGTTACTCCGGGGGAGTGGGTAATGAGCACTTCTTC. The rearrangement links TRBV6-5 to TRBJ2-1, with a tentative D call TRBD2 (6 bases). From germline, CDR1 is MNHEY and CDR2 SVGAGI. This CDR3 is built from 15 residues.

A remark on this clonotype: A read error may explain this, as a much larger clone is one base away. This chain uses TRBV6-4 with TRBJ2-2; 7 positions agree with TRBD2. Germline lookup yields CDR1 MRHNA and CDR2 SNTAGT. The CDR3 has 15 amino acids. CDR3 sequence: CASNDSAGASGELFF. As DNA, the CDR3 is TGTGCCAGCAATGACTCGGCGGGAGCGTCCGGGGAGCTGTTTTTT.

Remarks on this clonotype: At one of its ends the junction is not consistent with the germline gene, which may arise from a read error. The chain joins TRBV10-3 to TRBJ2-1, with D perhaps TRBD2 (6 bases). Germline CDR1 and CDR2: ENHRY and SYGVKD. This CDR3 region has 13 residues. Here the CDR3 reads CAISEGGLNEQLF. The CDR3 nucleotides read TGTGCCATCAGTGAGGGAGGGCTGAATGAGCAATTATTC.

About this clonotype: Relative to the germline gene, one junction end is altered; a read error may explain this. This rearrangement joins TRBV4-2 to TRBJ2-3; tentatively, D is TRBD1 (6 bases). CDR3 length equals 17 residues. Per germline, CDR1 LGHNA and CDR2 YNFKEQ. The CDR3 reads CASNKVQQGGWTDTQYF. The CDR3 DNA reads TGTGCTAGCAACAAGGTTCAACAGGGTGGGTGGACAGATACGCAGTATTTT.

Worth noting for this clonotype: A read error is likely, as this CDR3 ends without the conserved phenylalanine or tryptophan. The chain recombines TRBV20-1 with TRBJ1-5; perhaps TRBD1 as D (6 bases). This CDR3 region has 14 residues. Per the germline V gene, CDR1 is DFQATT and CDR2 is SNEGSKA (reference sequence). The CDR3 region has the DNA TGCAGTTCCAAAACGGCAGGGGTGGATAAGCCTCAGCATCTT. Translated, it gives CSSKTAGVDKPQHL.

The chain couples TRBV2 to TRBJ2-1, with D unclear. The germline V and J ends were trimmed by 4 bases and 7 bases, with 11 bases remaining between them. This CDR3 comprises 13 residues. Germline lookup yields CDR1 SNHLY and CDR2 FYNNEI. CDR3 sequence (DNA): TGTGCCAGCAGTGTGGGTAGAAGGAATGAGCAGTTCTTC. It yields the protein CASSVGRRNEQFF.

Note on this clonotype: Being one base from a much bigger clone, this may be a read error. The chain has TRBV20-1 and TRBJ2-7; D is uncertain. Germline V gene sequence: CDR1 DFQATT, CDR2 SNEGSKA (reference sequence). The CDR3 contains 9 residues. The CDR3 loop reads CSAFGLENV. As DNA, the CDR3 is TGCAGTGCTTTCGGTCTAGAAAACGTC.

This rearrangement joins TRBV29-1 to TRBJ2-1, with 8 bases identical to TRBD2. V gave up 6 bases and J gave up 6 bases; unmatched junction bases: 7. This CDR3 is built from 13 residues. Germline lookup yields CDR1 SQVTM and CDR2 ANQGSEA. The CDR3 DNA reads as TGCAGCGTACCACCGGGAGGGGGCAATGAGCAGTTCTTC. It yields the protein CSVPPGGGNEQFF.

As for this clonotype: Without the conserved terminal phenylalanine or tryptophan, this CDR3 likely stems from a read error. The chain joins TRBV29-1 to TRBJ2-5; D might be TRBD1 (7 bases). The germline CDR1 and CDR2 sequences are SQVTM and ANQGSEA. The length of the CDR3 is 13 residues. The CDR3 protein is CGASRAGGETQYL. The DNA of the CDR3 is TGCGGCGCCTCTCGTGCAGGGGGGGAGACCCAGTACTTA.

Details on this clonotype: The junction does not match germline at one end; this may be a read error. This rearrangement joins TRBV6-2 or TRBV6-3 to TRBJ2-1; D ambiguous. The germline V gene has CDR1 MNHEY and CDR2 SVGEGT. This CDR3 contains 12 residues. The CDR3 DNA follows: TGTGCCAGCAGCCGTCCTCGGGCGATCCGTGTCTTC. Encoded protein: CASSRPRAIRVF.

The sample holds one count of this clonotype. One end of the junction varies from germline; a read error may be responsible. The chain has TRBV11-2 and TRBJ2-1; D is uncertain. CDR3 length: 17 amino acids. Germline V lookup: CDR1 SGHAT, CDR2 FQNNGV. For the CDR3, the DNA is TGTGCCAGTAGCTCAATGTCAGCCCAGAGCTCCTACAATGAGCAGTTCTTC. Translating gives CASSSMSAQSSYNEQFF.

Points on this clonotype: One end of the junction is discordant with germline, which a read error may explain. The rearrangement links TRBV12-3 or TRBV12-4 to TRBJ2-5; a weak D match, TRBD2 (5 bases). The CDR3 has 14 amino acids. The DNA of the CDR3 is TGTGCCAGCACTTTAATGGTGAGGGAAGAGACCCAGTACTTC. As protein: CASTLMVREETQYF.

This clonotype appeared many times. The V gene is TRBV28, the J gene TRBJ1-6; 10 bases map to TRBD1. With V trimmed by 6 bases and J by 9 bases, 5 bases remained unmatched. The CDR3 has 14 amino acids. CDR1 is MDHEN, CDR2 SYDVKM, per germline. In nucleotides, the CDR3 is TGTGCCAGCAGCAGGACAGGGGGTGGTTCACCCCTCCACTTT. Protein sequence: CASSRTGGGSPLHF.